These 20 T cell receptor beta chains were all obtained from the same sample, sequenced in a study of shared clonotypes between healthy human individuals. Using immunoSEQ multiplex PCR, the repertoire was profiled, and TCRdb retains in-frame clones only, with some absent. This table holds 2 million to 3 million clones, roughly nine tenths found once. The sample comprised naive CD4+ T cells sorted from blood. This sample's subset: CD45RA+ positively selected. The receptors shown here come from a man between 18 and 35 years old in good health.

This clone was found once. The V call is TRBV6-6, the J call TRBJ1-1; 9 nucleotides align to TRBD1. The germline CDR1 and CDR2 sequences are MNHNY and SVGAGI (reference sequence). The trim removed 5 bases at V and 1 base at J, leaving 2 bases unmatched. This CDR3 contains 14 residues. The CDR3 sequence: CASSKTGGNTEAFF. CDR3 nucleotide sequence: TGTGCCAGCAGTAAGACAGGGGGGAACACTGAAGCTTTCTTT.

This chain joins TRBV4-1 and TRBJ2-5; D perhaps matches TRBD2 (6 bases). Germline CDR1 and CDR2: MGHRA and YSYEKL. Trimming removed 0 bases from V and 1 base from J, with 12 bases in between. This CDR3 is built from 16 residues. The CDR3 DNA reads TGCGCCAGCAGCCAAGATCTGGAGGGATCCCAAGAGACCCAGTACTTC. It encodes CASSQDLEGSQETQYF.

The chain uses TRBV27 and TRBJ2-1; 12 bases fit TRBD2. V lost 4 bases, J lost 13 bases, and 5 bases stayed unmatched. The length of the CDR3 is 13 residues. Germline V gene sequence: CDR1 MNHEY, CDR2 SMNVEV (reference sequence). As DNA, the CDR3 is TGTGCCAGCAGTTCAACTAGCGGGGGGCGTCAGTTCTTC. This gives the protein CASSSTSGGRQFF.

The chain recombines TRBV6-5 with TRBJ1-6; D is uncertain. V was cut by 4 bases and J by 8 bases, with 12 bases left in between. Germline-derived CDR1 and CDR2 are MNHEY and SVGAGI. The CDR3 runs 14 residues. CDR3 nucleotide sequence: TGTGCCAGCAGTTTCGGAACAGTTGATTCACCCCTCCACTTT. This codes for CASSFGTVDSPLHF.

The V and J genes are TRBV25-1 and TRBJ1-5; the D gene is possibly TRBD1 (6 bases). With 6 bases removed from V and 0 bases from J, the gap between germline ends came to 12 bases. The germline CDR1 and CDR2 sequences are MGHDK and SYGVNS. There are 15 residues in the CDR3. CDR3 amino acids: CASRDRLYSNQPQHF. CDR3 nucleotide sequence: TGTGCCAGCAGGGACAGATTATATAGCAATCAGCCCCAGCATTTT.

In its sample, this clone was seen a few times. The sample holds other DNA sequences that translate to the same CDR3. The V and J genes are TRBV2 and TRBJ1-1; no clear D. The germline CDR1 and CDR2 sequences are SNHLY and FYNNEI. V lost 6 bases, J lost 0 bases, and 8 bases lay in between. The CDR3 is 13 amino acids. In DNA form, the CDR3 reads TGTGCCAGCAGAACCGGGCTGAACACTGAAGCTTTCTTT. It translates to CASRTGLNTEAFF.

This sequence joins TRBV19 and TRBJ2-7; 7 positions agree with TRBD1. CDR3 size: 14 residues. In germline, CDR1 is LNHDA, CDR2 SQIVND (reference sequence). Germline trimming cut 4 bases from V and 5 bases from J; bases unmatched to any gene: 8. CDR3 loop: CASSNRDSRNEQYF. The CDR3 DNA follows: TGTGCCAGTAGTAACCGGGACAGCCGAAACGAGCAGTACTTC.

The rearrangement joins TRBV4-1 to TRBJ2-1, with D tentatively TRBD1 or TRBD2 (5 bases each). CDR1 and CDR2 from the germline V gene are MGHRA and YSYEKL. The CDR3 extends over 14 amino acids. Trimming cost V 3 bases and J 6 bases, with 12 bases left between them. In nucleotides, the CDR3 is TGCGCCAGCAGCCATCTTAATGGGGGCAATGAGCAGTTCTTC. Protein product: CASSHLNGGNEQFF.

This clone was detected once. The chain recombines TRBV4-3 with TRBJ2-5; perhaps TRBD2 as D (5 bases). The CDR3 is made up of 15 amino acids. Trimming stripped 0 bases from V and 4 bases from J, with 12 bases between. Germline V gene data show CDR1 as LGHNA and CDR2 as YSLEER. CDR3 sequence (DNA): TGCGCCAGCAGCCAAGATCGCTTGAGCGGAGAGACCCAGTACTTC. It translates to CASSQDRLSGETQYF.

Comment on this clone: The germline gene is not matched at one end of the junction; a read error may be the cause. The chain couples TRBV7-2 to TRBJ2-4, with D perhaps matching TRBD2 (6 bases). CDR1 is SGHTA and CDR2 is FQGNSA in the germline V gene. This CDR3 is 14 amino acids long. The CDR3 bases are TGTGCCAGCAGCGTAGCGGTAGCCAAAAACATTCAGTACTTC. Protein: CASSVAVAKNIQYF.

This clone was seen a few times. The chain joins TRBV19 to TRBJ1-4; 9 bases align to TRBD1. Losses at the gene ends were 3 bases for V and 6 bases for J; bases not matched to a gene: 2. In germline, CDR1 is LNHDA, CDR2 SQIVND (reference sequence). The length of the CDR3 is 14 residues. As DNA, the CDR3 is TGTGCCAGTAGTATGGGACAGGGTCATGAAAAACTGTTTTTT. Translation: CASSMGQGHEKLFF.

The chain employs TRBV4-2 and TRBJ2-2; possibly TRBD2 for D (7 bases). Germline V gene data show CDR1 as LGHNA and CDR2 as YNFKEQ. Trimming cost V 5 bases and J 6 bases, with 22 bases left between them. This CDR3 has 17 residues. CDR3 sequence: CASSYWGTGGGPGELFF. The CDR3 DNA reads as TGTGCCAGCAGCTATTGGGGTACGGGCGGGGGCCCCGGGGAGCTGTTTTTT.

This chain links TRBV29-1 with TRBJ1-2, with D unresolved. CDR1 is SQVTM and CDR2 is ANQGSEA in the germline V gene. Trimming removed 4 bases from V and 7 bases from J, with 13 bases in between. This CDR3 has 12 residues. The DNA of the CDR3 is TGCAGCGTTGGGGGTGCGGACCTTGGCTACACCTTC. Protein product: CSVGGADLGYTF.

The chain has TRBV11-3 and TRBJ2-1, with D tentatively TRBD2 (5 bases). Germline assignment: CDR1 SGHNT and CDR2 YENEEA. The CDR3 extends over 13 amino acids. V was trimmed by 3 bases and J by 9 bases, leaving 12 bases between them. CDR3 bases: TGTGCCAGCAGCTTCCCGGGGTCTGGTGAGCAGTTCTTC. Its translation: CASSFPGSGEQFF.

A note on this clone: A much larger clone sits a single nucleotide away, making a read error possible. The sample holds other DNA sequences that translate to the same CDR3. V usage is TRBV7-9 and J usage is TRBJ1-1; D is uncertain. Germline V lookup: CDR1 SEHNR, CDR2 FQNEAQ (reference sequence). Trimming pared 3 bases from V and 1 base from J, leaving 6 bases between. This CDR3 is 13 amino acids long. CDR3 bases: TGTGCCAGCAGCTTGCCAGGGAACACTGAAGCTTTCTTT. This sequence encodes CASSLPGNTEAFF.

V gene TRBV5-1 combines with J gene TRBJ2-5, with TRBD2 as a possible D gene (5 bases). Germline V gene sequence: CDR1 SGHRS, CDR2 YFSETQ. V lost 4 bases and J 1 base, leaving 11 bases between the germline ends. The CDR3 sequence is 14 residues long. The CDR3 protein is CASSPTSTQETQYF. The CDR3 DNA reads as TGCGCCAGCAGCCCCACTAGTACCCAAGAGACCCAGTACTTC.

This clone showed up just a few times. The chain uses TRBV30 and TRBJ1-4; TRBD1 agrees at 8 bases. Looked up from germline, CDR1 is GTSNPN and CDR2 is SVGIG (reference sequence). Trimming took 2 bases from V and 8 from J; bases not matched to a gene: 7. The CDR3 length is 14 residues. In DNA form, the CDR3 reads TGTGCCTGGAGTCGGACAGGGTTGAGGGAAAAACTGTTTTTT. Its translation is CAWSRTGLREKLFF.

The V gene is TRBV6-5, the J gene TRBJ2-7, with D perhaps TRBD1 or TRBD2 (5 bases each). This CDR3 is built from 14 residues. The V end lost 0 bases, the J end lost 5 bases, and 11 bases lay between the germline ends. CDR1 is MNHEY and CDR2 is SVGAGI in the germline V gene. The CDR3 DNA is TGTGCCAGCAGTTACTCGGCAGGGACCGACGAGCAGTACTTC. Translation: CASSYSAGTDEQYF.

This CDR3 is CASSQDDRAPNYGYTF. CDR3 nucleotides: TGCGCCAGCAGCCAAGATGACAGGGCGCCTAACTATGGCTACACCTTC. The J gene is TRBJ1-2, the V gene TRBV4-1; 7 nucleotides agree with TRBD1. There are 16 residues in the CDR3. The germline gives CDR1 MGHRA, CDR2 YSYEKL. Trimming took 0 bases from V and 0 from J; bases not matched to a gene: 4.

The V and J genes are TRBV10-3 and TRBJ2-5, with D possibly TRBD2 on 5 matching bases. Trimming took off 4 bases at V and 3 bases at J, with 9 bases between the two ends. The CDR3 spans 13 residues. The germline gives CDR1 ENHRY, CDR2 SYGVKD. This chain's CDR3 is CAISGRGEETQYF. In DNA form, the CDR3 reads TGTGCCATCAGTGGCCGGGGAGAAGAGACCCAGTACTTC.